This T cell receptor beta chain derives from a study of cytomegalovirus exposure and HLA in healthy donors. In regard to this clone: What it binds is unknown.

In the PCR, 60 Vbeta and 13 Jbeta primers were used. Here immunoSEQ multiplex PCR was the method, and the copy in TCRdb shows in-frame clones only, minus some. The sample yields about 160,000 clones, 75% to 90% seen once. The CDR3 contains 15 residues. The trim removed 1 base at V and 6 bases at J, leaving 9 bases unmatched. Germline V lookup: CDR1 SGHKS, CDR2 YYEKEE (reference sequence). Study results and caveats: Most TCR beta V segments were productive about 87% or about 30% of the time in an earlier analysis. A missense variant in DCLRE1C was later tied to TCR beta V- and J-gene trimming.

Sequencing used PBMCs. This rearrangement joins TRBV5-5 to TRBJ2-7, with 8 bases fitting TRBD1. This sequence was found in a man aged 30-40 years in good health and CMV-seronegative. The CDR3 reads CASSLTGQEIGEQYF. CDR3 bases: TGTGCCAGCAGCTTGACGGGACAGGAGATCGGCGAGCAGTACTTC.